Presented here are 31 T cell receptor beta chains from one specimen sequenced in a study of blood T cell repertoires in COVID-19 (dated by TCRdb to the early 2020s). The library was produced with the immunoSEQ multiplex PCR assay. This is the immuneACCESS table as TCRdb keeps it, with only in-frame sequences that have V and J called. A part of the clones is gone; compared with another copy, unresolved V genes explain less than half, and the rest is unexplained. The sample data list under 300,000 clones, and approximately 86% of these were observed just once. The biggest ten clones account for around 3.6% of the sample. The specimen was peripheral blood. Receptors were obtained from a man in his late teens or twenties with active or convalescent COVID-19.

This clone has just a few counts. V is TRBV7-3 and J is TRBJ2-1; 7 bases agree with TRBD1. V lost 2 bases and J lost 5; bases outside the gene matches: 9. The germline V gene encodes CDR1 SGHTA and CDR2 FQGTGA. The CDR3 extends over 16 amino acids. The CDR3 loop is CASSLSYGTDNNEQFF. In DNA form, the CDR3 reads TGTGCCAGCAGCTTATCGTACGGGACAGATAACAATGAGCAGTTCTTC.

V is TRBV24-1 and J is TRBJ2-5; D call uncertain. This CDR3 is 14 amino acids long. CDR1 is KGHDR, CDR2 SFDVKD, per germline. Trimming pared 8 bases from V and 2 bases from J, leaving 14 bases between. The CDR3 protein is CATKFLLEQETQYF. The DNA for the CDR3 is TGTGCCACCAAGTTCCTCCTGGAGCAAGAGACCCAGTACTTC.

The genes are TRBV19 and TRBJ1-6; 7 bases match TRBD1. Per germline, CDR1 LNHDA and CDR2 SQIVND (reference sequence). The CDR3 contains 15 residues. V trimming: 6 bases; J trimming: 8 bases; junction bases outside the gene matches: 10. CDR3 nucleotides: TGTGCCAGTAGGACCCCACAGGGGCGGCATTCACCCCTCCACTTT. Encoded protein: CASRTPQGRHSPLHF. The full variable domain, its missing parts supplied by reference TRBV19 and TRBJ1-6, is DGGITQSPKYLFRKEGQNVTLSCEQNLNHDAMYWYRQDPGQGLRLIYYSQIVNDFQKGDIAEGYSVSREKKESFPLTVTSAQKNPTAFYLCASRTPQGRHSPLHFGNGTRLTVT.

The genes are TRBV24-1 and TRBJ2-1, with D unclear. The V gene's germline CDR1 is KGHDR and CDR2 SFDVKD. Trimming left V 1 base short and J 10 bases short, with 7 bases between. The CDR3 covers 12 residues. The CDR3 DNA sequence: TGTGCCACCAGTGATTTTCGGTGGGAGCAGTTCTTC. This sequence encodes CATSDFRWEQFF.

This chain joins TRBV21-1 and TRBJ2-2; TRBD1, the table's D call, lacks a check against the DNA. TRBV21-1 is flagged as a pseudogene. The CDR3 covers 14 residues. DNA of the CDR3: TGTGTTTTAAAGCCAGGGGGGAACACCGGGGAGCTGTTTTTT. It translates to CVLKPGGNTGELFF.

This sequence joins TRBV9 and TRBJ2-5; D call uncertain. The V end was cut by 0 bases, the J end by 2 bases, with 8 bases between. The CDR3 extends over 14 amino acids. Germline lookup yields CDR1 SGDLS and CDR2 YYNGEE. In DNA, the CDR3 is TGTGCCAGCAGCGTAGACGGTTCACAAGAGACCCAGTACTTC. Protein product: CASSVDGSQETQYF.

V and J are TRBV27 and TRBJ1-6, with D tentatively TRBD1 (5 bases). Between the trimmed V and J ends, which lost 7 bases and 8 bases, there was a span of 18 bases. Per the germline V gene, CDR1 is MNHEY and CDR2 is SMNVEV (reference sequence). The CDR3 runs to 15 residues. In DNA, the CDR3 is TGTGCCAGCACCCGTAGGGAAGGACATTATTCACCCCTCCACTTT. Translating gives CASTRREGHYSPLHF.

The chain joins TRBV28 to TRBJ1-1, with D possibly TRBD1 on 5 matching bases. The CDR3 is 17 residues long. Germline values: CDR1 MDHEN, CDR2 SYDVKM. V shed 0 bases and J shed 1 base, with 15 bases lying between them. The CDR3 region is CASSLWGLGAGNTEAFF. The CDR3, as DNA: TGTGCCAGCAGTTTATGGGGATTAGGGGCAGGGAACACTGAAGCTTTCTTT.

The rearrangement uses TRBV15 and TRBJ2-3; 8 positions agree with TRBD1. The V and J ends lost 3 bases and 2 bases, in that order; junction bases with no gene match: 7. In germline, CDR1 is LNHNV, CDR2 YYDKDF (reference sequence). This CDR3 has 16 amino acids. CDR3 in DNA: TGTGCCACCAGCAGGAGCAGGGGGCTAAACACAGATACGCAGTATTTT. As protein: CATSRSRGLNTDTQYF.

The CDR3 is CATSPSAQETQYF. The CDR3 region has the DNA TGTGCCACTTCCCCTAGCGCACAAGAGACCCAGTACTTC. The chain employs TRBV24-1 and TRBJ2-5, with D maybe TRBD2 (6 bases). CDR3 size: 13 residues. Germline CDR1 reads KGHDR; CDR2 reads SFDVKD. V gave up 10 bases and J gave up 2 bases, with 13 bases separating them.

The CDR3, as DNA: TGTGCCATCAGTGATCCGGACAGTTCCTACGAGGGGCAGTACTTC. Translating gives CAISDPDSSYEGQYF. This chain uses TRBV10-3 with TRBJ2-7; perhaps TRBD1 as D (6 bases). The CDR3 runs 15 residues. The V gene's germline CDR1 is ENHRY and CDR2 SYGVKD. The V gene lost 3 bases and the J gene lost 9 bases, with 21 bases spanning the gap.

The chain joins TRBV12-3 or TRBV12-4 to TRBJ1-4; no firm D call. The CDR3 contains 13 residues. Trimming cost V 6 bases and J 5 bases, with 10 bases left between them. In DNA form, the CDR3 reads TGTGCCAGCAGGGGCTCAGAGAATGAAAAACTGTTTTTT. Translated: CASRGSENEKLFF.

This clone occurred many times. The chain links TRBV19 to TRBJ2-7, with 9 positions matching TRBD1. Germline CDR1 LNHDA, CDR2 SQIVND (reference sequence). Trimming at V came to 9 bases and at J to 5 bases, leaving 8 bases not matched to a gene. The CDR3 has 13 residues. This CDR3 is CASSRDRANEQYF. The CDR3 nucleotides are TGTGCCAGCAGCCGGGACAGGGCCAACGAGCAGTACTTC.

This clone was recorded once. The chain has TRBV6-1 and TRBJ2-5; 7 bases align to TRBD2. V gave up 0 bases and J gave up 3 bases; unmatched junction bases: 4. The CDR3 covers 15 residues. The V gene's germline CDR1 is MNHNS and CDR2 SASEGT. The CDR3 DNA is TGTGCCAGCAGTGAAGCGCTTCTAGCGGAAGAGACCCAGTACTTC. Protein sequence: CASSEALLAEETQYF.

This clone has more than one count but fewer than ten. This chain joins TRBV12-5 and TRBJ1-1; 8 bases line up with TRBD1. The V gene end was trimmed by 5 bases and the J gene end by 3 bases; junction bases not matched to a gene: 17. CDR1 is LGHNT, CDR2 FRNRAP, per germline. The length of the CDR3 is 18 residues. This CDR3 is CASGLRVPGQERDTEAFF. CDR3 coding DNA: TGTGCTAGTGGTCTGCGCGTCCCGGGACAGGAAAGGGACACTGAAGCTTTCTTT.

This sequence joins TRBV7-2 and TRBJ1-2; weak D call: TRBD1 (6 bases). Trimming removed 5 bases from V and 2 bases from J, with 9 bases in between. The CDR3 sequence is 13 residues long. Germline-derived CDR1 and CDR2 are SGHTA and FQGNSA. In DNA form, the CDR3 reads TGTGCCAGCAGCACCGGGACAAACTATGGCTACACCTTC. It encodes CASSTGTNYGYTF.

The sample holds one count of this clone. This chain joins TRBV24-1 and TRBJ2-5; D might be TRBD1 (6 bases). CDR3 length: 14 residues. Trimming took 4 bases from V and 5 from J, leaving 13 bases between them. Germline loops: CDR1 KGHDR, CDR2 SFDVKD. CDR3 loop: CATSDRTVMETQYF. CDR3 nucleotides: TGTGCCACCAGTGACCGGACAGTCATGGAGACCCAGTACTTC.

The rearrangement links TRBV5-4 to TRBJ2-1; TRBD2 agrees at 11 bases. Per the germline V gene, CDR1 is SGHNT and CDR2 is YYREEE (reference sequence). Unmatched junction bases numbered 11, after V lost 5 bases and J lost 7 bases. CDR3 length equals 16 residues. The CDR3 here is CASSRRTSGSVNEQFF. In nucleotides, the CDR3 is TGTGCCAGCAGTCGCCGAACTAGCGGGAGTGTAAATGAGCAGTTCTTC. The whole variable domain, remainder taken from reference TRBV5-4 and TRBJ2-1, is ETGVTQSPTHLIKTRGQQVTLRCSSQSGHNTVSWYQQALGQGPQFIFQYYREEENGRGNFPPRFSGLQFPNYSSELNVNALELDDSALYLCASSRRTSGSVNEQFFGPGTRLTVL.

The V and J genes are TRBV7-3 and TRBJ2-5; 7 nucleotides agree with TRBD1. V lost 5 bases and J lost 4; bases outside the gene matches: 4. The CDR3 has 13 residues. Germline-derived CDR1 and CDR2 are SGHTA and FQGTGA. The CDR3 region is CASSQTGVETQYF. In nucleotides, the CDR3 is TGTGCCAGCAGCCAAACAGGGGTAGAGACCCAGTACTTC.

This rearrangement joins TRBV5-8 to TRBJ1-4; 9 positions match TRBD1. This CDR3 contains 16 residues. Per germline, CDR1 SGHTS and CDR2 YDEGEE. Trimming took 3 bases from V and 6 from J; bases not matched to a gene: 9. The CDR3 sequence: CASSSSNRGLYEKLFF. CDR3 nucleotide sequence: TGTGCCAGCAGCTCTTCGAACAGGGGGCTTTATGAAAAACTGTTTTTT.

The V call is TRBV25-1, the J call TRBJ2-1, with D maybe TRBD2 (6 bases). The CDR3 extends over 12 amino acids. The ends were cut back, 7 bases at V and 8 bases at J, with 12 bases in the middle. Germline V gives CDR1 MGHDK, CDR2 SYGVNS. The CDR3 here is CASKRREDEQFF. For the CDR3, the DNA is TGTGCCAGCAAGCGCAGGGAGGATGAGCAGTTCTTC.

This clone was picked up many times. J is TRBJ2-1 and V is TRBV28; unclear D gene. CDR3 length: 14 residues. From germline, CDR1 is MDHEN and CDR2 SYDVKM. Trimming removed 7 bases from V and 4 bases from J, with 14 bases in between. This CDR3 is CASTLVRGYNEQFF. The DNA for the CDR3 is TGTGCCAGCACCCTGGTGCGAGGATACAATGAGCAGTTCTTC.

The chain recombines TRBV3-1 (or the pseudogene TRBV3-2) with TRBJ2-1; 12 positions agree with TRBD2. CDR1 LGHDT and CDR2 YNNKEL come from the germline V gene (reference sequence). Trimming cost V 8 bases and J 6 bases; bases outside gene matches: 23. The CDR3 has 20 residues. The CDR3 loop reads CASPPLRAVSSGREANEQFF. The CDR3 nucleotides read TGTGCCAGCCCACCTCTAAGGGCAGTTTCTAGCGGGAGGGAGGCCAATGAGCAGTTCTTC.

The chain links TRBV7-2 to TRBJ2-2; D unresolved. Germline V CDR1 and CDR2: SGHTA, FQGNSA. V dropped 2 bases and J dropped 4 bases, with 20 bases sitting between them. The CDR3 spans 18 residues. CDR3 in amino acids: CASSLLPLLRSSTGELFF. The CDR3 DNA follows: TGTGCCAGCAGCTTACTTCCCCTTCTGAGATCGAGCACCGGGGAGCTGTTTTTT.

This chain's CDR3 is CASSIERLAGATYNEQFF. The CDR3 DNA follows: TGTGCCAGTAGTATAGAACGTCTAGCGGGCGCCACCTACAATGAGCAGTTCTTC. J is TRBJ2-1 and V is TRBV19; 8 bases are shared with TRBD2. The length of the CDR3 is 18 residues. Germline CDR1 and CDR2: LNHDA and SQIVND (reference sequence). Losses at the gene ends were 0 bases for V and 2 bases for J; bases not matched to a gene: 9. The full variable domain, with the rest looked up from reference TRBV19 and TRBJ2-1, is DGGITQSPKYLFRKEGQNVTLSCEQNLNHDAMYWYRQDPGQGLRLIYYSQIVNDFQKGDIAEGYSVSREKKESFPLTVTSAQKNPTAFYLCASSIERLAGATYNEQFFGPGTRLTVL.

This sequence joins TRBV6-4 and TRBJ2-3; 7 nucleotides agree with TRBD2. Germline assignment: CDR1 MRHNA and CDR2 SNTAGT. The CDR3 totals 13 residues. V was pared by 3 bases and J by 8 bases, with 5 bases of the junction left unmatched. CDR3 protein: CASSDGEGITQYF. The CDR3 bases are TGTGCCAGCAGTGATGGGGAGGGAATTACGCAGTATTTT.

The chain uses TRBV27 and TRBJ1-2, with 11 nucleotides matching TRBD1. CDR3 length: 14 residues. CDR1 is MNHEY, CDR2 SMNVEV, per germline (reference sequence). V shed 6 bases and J 1 base; nucleotides not matched to a gene: 1. The CDR3 DNA follows: TGTGCCAGCAGGGACAGGGGGCTTAACTATGGCTACACCTTC. Its protein is CASRDRGLNYGYTF.

The chain joins TRBV6-5 to TRBJ1-2; unclear D gene. This CDR3 contains 12 residues. The V gene lost 6 bases and the J gene lost 6 bases, with 11 bases spanning the gap. CDR1 is MNHEY and CDR2 is SVGAGI in the germline V gene. The chain's CDR3 is CASSRQDNGYTF. CDR3 in DNA: TGTGCCAGCAGCAGACAAGATAATGGCTACACCTTC.

The rearrangement links TRBV21-1 to TRBJ2-7; the table's D call of TRBD1 was not tested on the DNA. TRBV21-1 counts as a pseudogene. The CDR3 totals 16 residues. CDR3 bases: TGTGCCAGCAGCGAAGGGCTACAGGGGAGCAGCTACGAGCAGTACTTC. Its translation is CASSEGLQGSSYEQYF.

This clone is a singleton in its sample. J is TRBJ1-3 and V is TRBV2; maybe TRBD1 (6 bases). V was trimmed by 8 bases and J by 1 base, leaving 9 bases between them. Per germline, CDR1 SNHLY and CDR2 FYNNEI. The CDR3 spans 13 residues. As DNA, the CDR3 is TGTGCCAGCTCACAGGGATCTGGAAACACCATATATTTT. It translates to CASSQGSGNTIYF.

The rearrangement joins TRBV3-1 (or the pseudogene TRBV3-2) to TRBJ2-7, with 12 bases fitting TRBD2. The V segment lost 1 base and the J segment 9 bases; nucleotides outside the gene matches: 7. Germline loops: CDR1 LGHDT, CDR2 YNNKEL (reference sequence). The CDR3 runs 15 residues. The CDR3, as DNA: TGTGCCAGCAGCCAAGTACTAGCGGGAGGCCTCGGGCAGTACTTC. This codes for CASSQVLAGGLGQYF.